The 22 T cell receptor beta chains below all came from one sample that was sequenced in a study of blood T cell repertoires in COVID-19. Some clones are missing from TCRdb's copy, which holds only in-frame ones; the method was immunoSEQ multiplex PCR. The sample yields around 250,000 clones, roughly 85% seen once. Sequenced sample: PBMCs or T cells enriched from blood (not recorded which). The origin of the receptors is a woman between 45 and 60 years old with acute COVID-19.

The chain uses TRBV6-6 and TRBJ1-4, with D tentatively TRBD1 (6 bases). Germline loops: CDR1 MNHNY, CDR2 SVGAGI (reference sequence). This CDR3 has 15 residues. Trimming removed 7 bases at V and 6 bases at J, with 18 bases between. The CDR3 here is CASTWGRGGDEKLFF. DNA of the CDR3: TGTGCCAGCACCTGGGGCAGGGGAGGGGATGAAAAACTGTTTTTT.

The V and J genes are TRBV7-2 and TRBJ1-2, with 9 bases that match TRBD1. The CDR3 runs 16 residues. Germline loops: CDR1 SGHTA, CDR2 FQGNSA. V gave up 1 base and J gave up 4 bases; unmatched junction bases: 7. The CDR3 sequence: CASSLDRGREFYGYTF. The CDR3 DNA follows: TGTGCCAGCAGCTTAGACAGGGGGCGCGAGTTCTATGGCTACACCTTC. Drawing the rest from reference TRBV7-2 and TRBJ1-2, the complete variable domain is GAGVSQSPSNKVTEKGKDVELRCDPISGHTALYWYRQSLGQGLEFLIYFQGNSAPDKSGLPSDRFSAERTGGSVSTLTIQRTQQEDSAVYLCASSLDRGREFYGYTFGSGTRLTVV.

The chain combines TRBV6-5 with TRBJ2-5; 8 bases match TRBD2. The CDR3 runs to 14 residues. Germline V CDR1 and CDR2: MNHEY, SVGAGI. V shed 8 bases and J 7 bases; nucleotides not matched to a gene: 12. As DNA, the CDR3 is TGTGCCAGCCTCCTCTCCGGGGGGGCCGGGACCCAGTACTTC. Translated: CASLLSGGAGTQYF.

The V gene is TRBV9, the J gene TRBJ1-1; D not certain. Germline lookup yields CDR1 SGDLS and CDR2 YYNGEE. The V end lost 2 bases, the J end lost 0 bases, and 8 bases lay between the germline ends. CDR3 length: 14 amino acids. This chain's CDR3 is CASSVSPVNTEAFF. DNA of the CDR3: TGTGCCAGCAGCGTTTCCCCGGTGAACACTGAAGCTTTCTTT.

This rearrangement joins TRBV5-1 to TRBJ1-1; D gene ambiguous. The V and J ends lost 0 bases and 4 bases respectively, with 13 bases between them. Germline CDR1 and CDR2: SGHRS and YFSETQ. This CDR3 is built from 15 residues. The CDR3 coding sequence is TGCGCCAGCAGCTTGGAAGCGGGTATAAGCACTGAAGCTTTCTTT. Protein: CASSLEAGISTEAFF.

This chain uses TRBV13 with TRBJ1-1; no reliable D call. The CDR3 runs 14 residues. Per the germline V gene, CDR1 is PRHDT and CDR2 is FYEKMQ (reference sequence). The germline V and J ends were trimmed by 0 bases and 3 bases, with 8 bases remaining between them. As DNA, the CDR3 is TGTGCCAGCAGCTTAGGGGGCGCCGACACTGAAGCTTTCTTT. Its translation: CASSLGGADTEAFF.

The rearrangement links TRBV10-3 to TRBJ2-3; D uncertain. V was pared by 4 bases and J by 5 bases, with 7 bases between. Per germline, CDR1 ENHRY and CDR2 SYGVKD. The CDR3 is made up of 12 amino acids. The CDR3 loop is CAISAEIDTQYF. DNA of the CDR3: TGTGCCATCAGTGCCGAGATAGATACGCAGTATTTT.

V usage is TRBV19 and J usage is TRBJ1-1, with D maybe TRBD1 (5 bases). In germline, CDR1 is LNHDA, CDR2 SQIVND (reference sequence). The CDR3 is 16 amino acids. Trimming cost V 3 bases and J 2 bases, with 16 bases left between them. The CDR3 DNA follows: TGTGCCAGTAGTATGTGGAGGGGATCAGGAAACACTGAAGCTTTCTTT. As protein: CASSMWRGSGNTEAFF.

This sequence joins TRBV6-5 and TRBJ2-1, with a weak D call TRBD2 (5 bases). CDR1 MNHEY and CDR2 SVGAGI come from the germline V gene. V was pared by 4 bases and J by 9 bases, with 10 bases between. This CDR3 comprises 12 residues. DNA for the CDR3: TGTGCCAGCAGTTCTCCACTAGGTGAGCAGTTCTTC. Amino acids: CASSSPLGEQFF.

This clone has just a few counts. This chain links TRBV6-2 or TRBV6-3 with TRBJ1-3; D not resolved. The germline gives CDR1 MNHEY, CDR2 SVGEGT. V was shortened by 4 bases and J by 0 bases, with 10 bases between the two germline ends. This CDR3 has 15 amino acids. The CDR3: CASSSYTVSGNTIYF. The CDR3 nucleotides read TGTGCCAGCAGTTCATATACGGTCTCTGGAAACACCATATATTTT.

The chain is built from TRBV29-1 and TRBJ1-2; the match to TRBD1 covers 8 bases. V lost 0 bases to trimming and J lost 8 bases; unmatched junction nucleotides: 2. The germline CDR1 and CDR2 sequences are SQVTM and ANQGSEA. There are 12 residues in the CDR3. The DNA of the CDR3 is TGCAGCGTTGAAGAGACAGGGGTCGGCTACACCTTC. Protein sequence: CSVEETGVGYTF.

The chain has TRBV6-1 and TRBJ1-2; D ambiguous. The CDR3 is 14 residues long. V shed 3 bases and J shed 4 bases, with 12 bases lying between them. CDR1 is MNHNS, CDR2 SASEGT, per germline. DNA of the CDR3: TGTGCCAGCAGTGAGCGGGATTCCTCCTATGGCTACACCTTC. Amino acids: CASSERDSSYGYTF.

J is TRBJ1-2 and V is TRBV6-2 or TRBV6-3; D perhaps matches TRBD1 (6 bases). Germline CDR1 is MNHEY and CDR2 is SVGEGT. The CDR3 extends over 13 amino acids. V was pared by 5 bases and J by 6 bases, with 13 bases between. CDR3: CASSIQGLHGYTF. CDR3 nucleotide sequence: TGTGCCAGCAGTATACAGGGTTTACATGGCTACACCTTC.

This chain links TRBV18 with TRBJ2-7; the match to TRBD1 covers 8 bases. The CDR3 loop spans 17 amino acids. The germline gives CDR1 KGHSH, CDR2 LQKENI. V shed 3 bases, J shed 3 bases, and the junction held 13 bases outside the gene matches. The CDR3 spells CASSPGVSGQVHYEQYF. DNA for the CDR3: TGTGCCAGCTCACCGGGCGTTTCGGGACAGGTCCACTACGAGCAGTACTTC.

This CDR3 is CATSETPNYGYTF. The CDR3, as DNA: TGTGCCACCAGTGAGACACCTAACTATGGCTACACCTTC. The chain employs TRBV24-1 and TRBJ1-2, with no clear D. Between the trimmed V and J ends, which lost 4 bases and 0 bases, there was a span of 5 bases. The CDR3 spans 13 residues. CDR1 KGHDR and CDR2 SFDVKD come from the germline V gene.

The chain joins TRBV7-2 to TRBJ1-2; TRBD1 agrees at 8 bases. In germline, CDR1 is SGHTA, CDR2 FQGNSA. V shed 2 bases and J 6 bases; nucleotides not matched to a gene: 5. CDR3 size: 14 residues. The CDR3 sequence is CASSLSAGGNGYTF. The CDR3 region has the DNA TGTGCCAGCAGCTTATCGGCAGGGGGCAATGGCTACACCTTC.

V gene TRBV2 combines with J gene TRBJ2-2; 7 bases agree with TRBD1. The CDR3 consists of 14 residues. Germline V gives CDR1 SNHLY, CDR2 FYNNEI. V gave up 7 bases and J gave up 5 bases; unmatched junction bases: 7. This CDR3 is CASKGTDSTGELFF. Here the CDR3 DNA reads TGTGCCAGCAAGGGGACAGATAGTACCGGGGAGCTGTTTTTT.

The CDR3, as DNA: TGTGCCAGCTCACCACCGTCGTCAGCGGGGATCCCGTATTTT. Residues: CASSPPSSAGIPYF. V usage is TRBV18 and J usage is TRBJ2-3; 7 nucleotides match TRBD2. V lost 0 bases, J lost 14 bases, and 11 bases stayed unmatched. The CDR3 totals 14 residues. CDR1 is KGHSH and CDR2 is LQKENI in the germline V gene.

This rearrangement joins TRBV11-2 to TRBJ1-4, with TRBD1 matching 7 bases. The germline gives CDR1 SGHAT, CDR2 FQNNGV. CDR3 length equals 14 residues. Trimming at V came to 5 bases and at J to 7 bases, leaving 7 bases not matched to a gene. The CDR3 DNA reads as TGTGCCAGCAGCACAGGGGAAGGGGGTGAAAAACTGTTTTTT. Protein sequence: CASSTGEGGEKLFF. The full variable domain, in which reference TRBV11-2 and TRBJ1-4 provide the parts outside the CDR3, is EAGVAQSPRYKIIEKRQSVAFWCNPISGHATLYWYQQILGQGPKLLIQFQNNGVVDDSQLPKDRFSAERLKGVDSTLKIQPAKLEDSAVYLCASSTGEGGEKLFFGSGTQLSVL.

This sequence joins TRBV5-1 and TRBJ1-4; TRBD1 is a possible D gene (5 bases). The CDR3 is 9 amino acids. Trimming removed 7 bases from V and 17 bases from J, with 12 bases in between. Per germline, CDR1 SGHRS and CDR2 YFSETQ. In DNA, the CDR3 is TGCGCCAGCTTATGGCGGGACTTTTTT. Its translation is CASLWRDFF.

This rearrangement joins TRBV6-5 to TRBJ1-5; D possibly corresponds to TRBD1 (5 bases). V was pared by 6 bases and J by 0 bases, with 12 bases between. Germline V CDR1 and CDR2: MNHEY, SVGAGI. The CDR3 covers 15 residues. CDR3 residues: CASRSREGSNQPQHF. In nucleotides, the CDR3 is TGTGCCAGCAGAAGCAGGGAGGGTAGCAATCAGCCCCAGCATTTT.

This chain joins TRBV7-2 and TRBJ2-5; possible D gene TRBD2, 6 bases. Germline V gives CDR1 SGHTA, CDR2 FQGNSA. With 2 bases removed from V and 5 bases from J, the gap between germline ends came to 15 bases. The CDR3 covers 15 residues. The DNA of the CDR3 is TGTGCCAGCAGCTTATTGGGGGGTTCGGGGGAGACCCAGTACTTC. Protein sequence: CASSLLGGSGETQYF. Drawing the rest from reference TRBV7-2 and TRBJ2-5, the complete variable domain is GAGVSQSPSNKVTEKGKDVELRCDPISGHTALYWYRQSLGQGLEFLIYFQGNSAPDKSGLPSDRFSAERTGGSVSTLTIQRTQQEDSAVYLCASSLLGGSGETQYFGPGTRLLVL.